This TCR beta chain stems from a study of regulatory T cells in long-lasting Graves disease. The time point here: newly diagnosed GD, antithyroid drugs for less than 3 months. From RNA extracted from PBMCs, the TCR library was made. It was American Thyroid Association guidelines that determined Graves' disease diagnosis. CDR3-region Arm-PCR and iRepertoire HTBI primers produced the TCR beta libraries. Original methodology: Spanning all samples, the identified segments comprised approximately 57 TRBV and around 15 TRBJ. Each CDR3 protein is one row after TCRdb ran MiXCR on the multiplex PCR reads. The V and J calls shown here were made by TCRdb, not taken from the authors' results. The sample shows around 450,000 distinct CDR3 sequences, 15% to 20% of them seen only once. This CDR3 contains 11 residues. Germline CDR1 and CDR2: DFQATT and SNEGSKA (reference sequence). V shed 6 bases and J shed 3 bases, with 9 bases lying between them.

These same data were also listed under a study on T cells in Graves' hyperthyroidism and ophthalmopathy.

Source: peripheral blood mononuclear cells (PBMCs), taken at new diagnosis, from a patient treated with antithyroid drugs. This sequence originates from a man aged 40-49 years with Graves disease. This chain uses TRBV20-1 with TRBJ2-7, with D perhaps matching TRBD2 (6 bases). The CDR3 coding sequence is TGCAGTGCCGGGCGGGACTACGAGCAGTACTTC. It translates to CSAGRDYEQYF.